The 9 T cell receptor beta chains listed next were all sequenced from one sample in a study of long-term antiretroviral therapy in people with HIV. It was version v3.0 of the immunoSEQ assay that was run at survey level. Sequencing was performed with immunoSEQ multiplex PCR; in TCRdb, only in-frame clones are kept and a portion is missing. Here the sample spans some 27,000 clones, roughly 84% being singletons. The sample in question was unsorted PBMCs, obtained 0.4 years after starting antiretroviral therapy. These receptors were collected from a man between 18 and 29 years old with HIV.

This clone was observed once. The chain combines TRBV2 with TRBJ2-7; 9 nucleotides agree with TRBD1. V was pared by 7 bases and J by 1 base, with 5 bases of the junction left unmatched. The CDR3 has 14 residues. Per the germline V gene, CDR1 is SNHLY and CDR2 is FYNNEI. CDR3 bases: TGTGCCAGCAACCTGGACAGGGGATCCTACGAGCAGTACTTC. Translation: CASNLDRGSYEQYF. Using reference TRBV2 and TRBJ2-7 for the parts outside the CDR3, the full variable domain is EPEVTQTPSHQVTQMGQEVILRCVPISNHLYFYWYRQILGQKVEFLVSFYNNEISEKSEIFDDQFSVERPDGSNFTLKIRSTKLEDSAMYFCASNLDRGSYEQYFGPGTRLTVT.

The chain couples TRBV7-9 to TRBJ2-6; D assignment may be TRBD1 or TRBD2 (5 bases each). There are 18 residues in the CDR3. Germline V gives CDR1 SEHNR, CDR2 FQNEAQ (reference sequence). V shed 2 bases and J shed 1 base, with 15 bases lying between them. CDR3: CASSLPGTMTSGANVLTF. The CDR3 nucleotides read TGTGCCAGCAGCTTACCCGGGACGATGACTTCTGGGGCCAACGTCCTGACTTTC. The full variable domain, its missing parts supplied by reference TRBV7-9 and TRBJ2-6, is DTGVSQNPRHKITKRGQNVTFRCDPISEHNRLYWYRQTLGQGPEFLTYFQNEAQLEKSRLLSDRFSAERPKGSFSTLEIQRTEQGDSAMYLCASSLPGTMTSGANVLTFGAGSRLTVL.

This CDR3 reads CASSLTSSGNTIYF. In DNA, the CDR3 is TGTGCCAGCAGTTTAACGAGCTCTGGAAACACCATATATTTT. The chain links TRBV27 to TRBJ1-3; D is unclear. Trimming left V 2 bases short and J 0 bases short, with 5 bases between. The germline V gene encodes CDR1 MNHEY and CDR2 SMNVEV (reference sequence). The CDR3 is 14 amino acids.

The genes are TRBV13 and TRBJ1-1; D remains unclear. The germline V gene has CDR1 PRHDT and CDR2 FYEKMQ (reference sequence). The CDR3 runs to 14 residues. Trimming cost V 4 bases and J 3 bases, with 12 bases left between them. CDR3 sequence: CASSSLGDYTEAFF. CDR3 nucleotides: TGTGCCAGCAGCTCACTGGGAGATTACACTGAAGCTTTCTTT.

This chain connects TRBV11-2 to TRBJ2-1, with 7 bases identical to TRBD2. The germline CDR1 and CDR2 sequences are SGHAT and FQNNGV. The CDR3 extends over 13 amino acids. V lost 8 bases to trimming and J lost 4 bases; unmatched junction nucleotides: 5. The DNA of the CDR3 is TGTGCCAGCGACAGCGGGGTATACAATGAGCAGTTCTTC. It specifies CASDSGVYNEQFF.

This clone turned up a few times. The rearrangement uses TRBV7-9 and TRBJ2-7; weak D call: TRBD1 (6 bases). V was pared by 3 bases and J by 3 bases, with 15 bases between. The germline V gene has CDR1 SEHNR and CDR2 FQNEAQ (reference sequence). The CDR3 totals 15 residues. CDR3 loop: CASSFEPAGDYEQYF. In DNA form, the CDR3 reads TGTGCCAGCAGCTTCGAACCCGCAGGGGACTACGAGCAGTACTTC.

The chain is built from TRBV9 and TRBJ1-1; weak D call: TRBD1 (5 bases). With 1 base removed from V and 0 bases from J, the gap between germline ends came to 10 bases. The CDR3 has 15 residues. Germline-derived CDR1 and CDR2 are SGDLS and YYNGEE. The CDR3 protein is CASSVSATVNTEAFF. The DNA for the CDR3 is TGTGCCAGCAGCGTATCCGCGACAGTGAACACTGAAGCTTTCTTT.

V usage is TRBV7-9 and J usage is TRBJ2-1; the match to TRBD1 covers 8 bases. J lost 8 bases, V lost 3 bases, and 3 bases had no gene match. Germline-derived CDR1 and CDR2 are SEHNR and FQNEAQ (reference sequence). This CDR3 comprises 13 residues. This CDR3 is CASSFLTGDEQFF. The CDR3, as DNA: TGTGCCAGCAGCTTTTTGACAGGGGATGAGCAGTTCTTC. Full variable domain (remainder filled in from reference TRBV7-9 and TRBJ2-1): DTGVSQNPRHKITKRGQNVTFRCDPISEHNRLYWYRQTLGQGPEFLTYFQNEAQLEKSRLLSDRFSAERPKGSFSTLEIQRTEQGDSAMYLCASSFLTGDEQFFGPGTRLTVL.

CDR3 region: CASRETGGTGDTQYF. The CDR3 nucleotides read TGTGCCAGCAGGGAGACCGGGGGGACCGGGGATACGCAGTATTTT. The V and J genes are TRBV9 and TRBJ2-3; TRBD2 aligns across 7 bases. The CDR3 is 15 residues long. The germline CDR1 and CDR2 sequences are SGDLS and YYNGEE. After removal of 5 bases from V and 6 bases from J, the junction contained 12 bases not matched to a gene.